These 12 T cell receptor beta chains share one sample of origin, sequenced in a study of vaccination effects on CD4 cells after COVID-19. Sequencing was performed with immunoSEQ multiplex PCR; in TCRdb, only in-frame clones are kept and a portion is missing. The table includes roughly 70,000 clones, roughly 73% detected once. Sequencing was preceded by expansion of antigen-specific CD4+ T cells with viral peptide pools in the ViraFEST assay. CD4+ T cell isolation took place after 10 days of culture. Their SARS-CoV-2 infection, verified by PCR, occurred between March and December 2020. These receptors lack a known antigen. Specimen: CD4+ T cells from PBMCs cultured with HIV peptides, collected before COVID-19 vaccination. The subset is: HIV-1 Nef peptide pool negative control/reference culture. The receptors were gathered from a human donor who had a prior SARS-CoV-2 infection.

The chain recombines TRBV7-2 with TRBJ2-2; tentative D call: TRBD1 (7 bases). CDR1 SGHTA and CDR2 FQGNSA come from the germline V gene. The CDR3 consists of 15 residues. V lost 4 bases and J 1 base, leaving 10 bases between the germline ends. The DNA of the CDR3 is TGTGCCAGCAGCTCCAGGGGGGAGAACACCGGGGAGCTGTTTTTT. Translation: CASSSRGENTGELFF.

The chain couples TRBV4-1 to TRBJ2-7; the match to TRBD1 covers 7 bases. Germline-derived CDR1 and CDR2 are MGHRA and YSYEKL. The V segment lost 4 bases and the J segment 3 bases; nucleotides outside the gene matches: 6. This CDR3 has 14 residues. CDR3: CASSLGQESYEQYF. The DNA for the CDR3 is TGCGCCAGCAGCCTTGGACAGGAAAGCTACGAGCAGTACTTC.

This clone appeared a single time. CDR3 in amino acids: CASSPSRGTNYGYTF. The CDR3 coding sequence is TGTGCCAGCAGTCCTTCGCGGGGGACTAACTATGGCTACACCTTC. This chain connects TRBV2 to TRBJ1-2; maybe TRBD1 (5 bases). The V and J ends lost 5 bases and 0 bases respectively, with 13 bases between them. CDR1 SNHLY and CDR2 FYNNEI come from the germline V gene. The CDR3 runs 15 residues.

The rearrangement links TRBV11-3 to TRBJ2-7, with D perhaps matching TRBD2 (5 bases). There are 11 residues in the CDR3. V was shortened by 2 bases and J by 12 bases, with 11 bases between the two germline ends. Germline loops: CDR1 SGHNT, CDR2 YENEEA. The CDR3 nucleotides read TGTGCCAGCAGCTTAAGAGGGTCGCCGTACTTC. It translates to CASSLRGSPYF.

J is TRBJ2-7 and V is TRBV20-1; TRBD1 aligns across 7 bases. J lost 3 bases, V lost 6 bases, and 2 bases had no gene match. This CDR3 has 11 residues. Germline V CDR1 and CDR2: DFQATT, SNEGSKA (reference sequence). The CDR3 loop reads CSANRGYEQYF. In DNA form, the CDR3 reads TGCAGTGCCAACAGGGGCTACGAGCAGTACTTC.

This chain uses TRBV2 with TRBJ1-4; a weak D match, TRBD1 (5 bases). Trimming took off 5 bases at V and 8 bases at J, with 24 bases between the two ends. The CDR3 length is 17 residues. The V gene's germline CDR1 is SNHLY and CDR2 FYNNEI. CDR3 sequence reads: CASSSRPNGQGNEKLFF. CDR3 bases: TGTGCCAGCAGTTCGCGTCCTAACGGGCAGGGAAACGAAAAACTGTTTTTT.

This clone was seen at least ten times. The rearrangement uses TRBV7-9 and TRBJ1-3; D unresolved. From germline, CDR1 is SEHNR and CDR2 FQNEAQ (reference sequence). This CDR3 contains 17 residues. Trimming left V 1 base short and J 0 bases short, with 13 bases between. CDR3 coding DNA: TGTGCCAGCAGCTTAGGTTTATCGAATCTCTCTGGAAACACCATATATTTT. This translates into CASSLGLSNLSGNTIYF.

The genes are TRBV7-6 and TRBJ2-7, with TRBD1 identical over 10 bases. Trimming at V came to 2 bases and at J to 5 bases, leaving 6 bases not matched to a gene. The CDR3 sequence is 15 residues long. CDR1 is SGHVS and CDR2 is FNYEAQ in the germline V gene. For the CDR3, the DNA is TGTGCCAGCAGCTTACCGGGACAGGGGATACACGAGCAGTACTTC. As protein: CASSLPGQGIHEQYF. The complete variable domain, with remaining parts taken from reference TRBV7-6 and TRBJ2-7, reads GAGVSQSPRYKVTKRGQDVALRCDPISGHVSLYWYRQALGQGPEFLTYFNYEAQQDKSGLPNDRFSAERPEGSISTLTIQRTEQRDSAMYRCASSLPGQGIHEQYFGPGTRLTVT.

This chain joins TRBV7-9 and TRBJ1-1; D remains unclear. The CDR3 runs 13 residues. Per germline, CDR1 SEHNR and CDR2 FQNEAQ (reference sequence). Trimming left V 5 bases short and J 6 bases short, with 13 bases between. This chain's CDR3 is CASSETVSAEAFF. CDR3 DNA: TGTGCCAGCAGCGAAACAGTGTCGGCTGAAGCTTTCTTT.

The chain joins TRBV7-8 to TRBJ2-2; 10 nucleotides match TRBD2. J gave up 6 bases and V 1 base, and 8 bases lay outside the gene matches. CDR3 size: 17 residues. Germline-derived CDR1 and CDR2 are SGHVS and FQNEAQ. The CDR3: CASSLGFGTSASGELFF. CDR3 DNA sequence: TGTGCCAGCAGCTTAGGGTTCGGGACTAGCGCGTCCGGGGAGCTGTTTTTT.

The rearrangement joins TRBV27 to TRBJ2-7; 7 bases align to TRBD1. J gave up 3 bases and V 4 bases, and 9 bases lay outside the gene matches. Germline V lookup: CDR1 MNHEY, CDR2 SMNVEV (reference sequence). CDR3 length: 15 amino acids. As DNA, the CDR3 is TGTGCCAGCAGTTCGTCGGACAGGTGGGACTACGAGCAGTACTTC. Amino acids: CASSSSDRWDYEQYF.

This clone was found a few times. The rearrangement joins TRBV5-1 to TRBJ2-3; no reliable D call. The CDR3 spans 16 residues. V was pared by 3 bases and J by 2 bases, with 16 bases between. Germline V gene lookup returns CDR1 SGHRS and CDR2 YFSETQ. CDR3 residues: CASSSGPARSTDTQYF. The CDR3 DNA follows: TGCGCCAGCAGCTCCGGACCCGCCCGATCCACAGATACGCAGTATTTT.